Listed here are 28 T cell receptor beta chains from one sample, sequenced in a study of metastatic and nonmetastatic thyroid tumors. TCRdb re-called clones from the PCR reads using MiXCR. The table has 39,000 or so clones, less than 60% seen once. All patients were treatment-naive before thyroid surgery. Sequenced sample: tumor tissue. Receptor source: a male donor with papillary thyroid cancer or a benign thyroid nodule (not recorded which). Some clones in this sample may be carry-over from other donors' samples.

This chain links TRBV28 with TRBJ1-6; D may be TRBD1 (5 bases). Trimming took off 4 bases at V and 5 bases at J, with 18 bases between the two ends. From germline, CDR1 is MDHEN and CDR2 SYDVKM. The length of the CDR3 is 17 residues. The CDR3, as DNA: TGTGCCAGCAGTTCCACCAGTCAGGGTTTCAATAATTCACCCCTCCACTTT. It is translated as CASSSTSQGFNNSPLHF.

The genes are TRBV5-1 and TRBJ1-2, with no clear D. V lost 4 bases, J lost 2 bases, and 12 bases lay in between. CDR3 length: 14 amino acids. Germline V gene sequence: CDR1 SGHRS, CDR2 YFSETQ. CDR3 nucleotides: TGCGCCAGCAGCCCAACCCCAGAGAACTATGGCTACACCTTC. It yields the protein CASSPTPENYGYTF.

This clone appeared a few times. The CDR3 bases are TGTGCCACCAGTGGTGCAATTGGCACAGATACGCAGTATTTT. Its translation is CATSGAIGTDTQYF. J is TRBJ2-3 and V is TRBV24-1, with D unresolved. The CDR3 spans 14 residues. V lost 5 bases and J 1 base, leaving 9 bases between the germline ends. Germline V gene sequence: CDR1 KGHDR, CDR2 SFDVKD.

J is TRBJ2-4 and V is TRBV28; TRBD1 aligns across 9 bases. CDR1 and CDR2 (germline): MDHEN, SYDVKM. J gave up 3 bases and V 1 base, and 4 bases lay outside the gene matches. This CDR3 contains 16 residues. The CDR3 DNA reads TGTGCCAGCAGTTTATTGACAGGGGGAGTCAAAAACATTCAGTACTTC. It codes for CASSLLTGGVKNIQYF. Full variable domain (missing parts from reference TRBV28 and TRBJ2-4): DVKVTQSSRYLVKRTGEKVFLECVQDMDHENMFWYRQDPGLGLRLIYFSYDVKMKEKGDIPEGYSVSREKKERFSLILESASTNQTSMYLCASSLLTGGVKNIQYFGAGTRLSVL.

This clone was seen a handful of times. This chain uses TRBV12-3 or TRBV12-4 with TRBJ2-7; TRBD1 agrees at 12 bases. With 5 bases clipped from V and 4 bases from J, the junction kept 12 bases outside the gene matches. This CDR3 contains 17 residues. The CDR3 sequence is CASSTIEGQGAPYEQYF. The CDR3 DNA is TGTGCCAGCAGTACCATAGAGGGACAGGGGGCCCCATACGAGCAGTACTTC.

This clone was observed a few times. The chain combines TRBV20-1 with TRBJ1-6; possibly TRBD1 for D (6 bases). Germline CDR1 DFQATT, CDR2 SNEGSKA (reference sequence). This CDR3 has 15 residues. V was trimmed by 3 bases and J by 4 bases, leaving 13 bases between them. In DNA, the CDR3 is TGCAGTGCTAGCGTCACAGGGAATTATAATTCACCCCTCCACTTT. This codes for CSASVTGNYNSPLHF.

This clone was seen a handful of times. V is TRBV2 and J is TRBJ1-2; 8 nucleotides agree with TRBD1. Per the germline V gene, CDR1 is SNHLY and CDR2 is FYNNEI. The V and J ends lost 4 bases and 1 base, in that order; junction bases with no gene match: 5. CDR3 length equals 15 residues. The CDR3 region is CASSAGTGFNYGYTF. Here the CDR3 DNA reads TGTGCCAGCAGTGCCGGGACAGGTTTTAACTATGGCTACACCTTC.

This rearrangement joins TRBV20-1 to TRBJ1-2, with D tentatively TRBD1 (5 bases). V was pared by 0 bases and J by 5 bases, with 16 bases between. This CDR3 contains 15 residues. Germline V gene sequence: CDR1 DFQATT, CDR2 SNEGSKA (reference sequence). CDR3 in amino acids: CSAREGAGTPYGYTF. The DNA of the CDR3 is TGCAGTGCTAGAGAAGGAGCCGGGACCCCTTATGGCTACACCTTC.

By sample fraction, this clone is medium-sized. The genes are TRBV28 and TRBJ2-4; unclear D gene. Trimming removed 6 bases from V and 5 bases from J, with 11 bases in between. Per the germline V gene, CDR1 is MDHEN and CDR2 is SYDVKM. The length of the CDR3 is 13 residues. As DNA, the CDR3 is TGTGCCAGCAGCTCCGTTGGAGAAAACATTCAGTACTTC. It yields the protein CASSSVGENIQYF.

CDR3 DNA: TGCGCCAGCAGCCCACAGGGGGGGAACACTGAAGCTTTCTTT. Protein: CASSPQGGNTEAFF. This chain joins TRBV5-1 and TRBJ1-1; 8 nucleotides line up with TRBD1. CDR3 size: 14 residues. V was pared by 4 bases and J by 1 base, with 3 bases of the junction left unmatched. CDR1 is SGHRS and CDR2 is YFSETQ in the germline V gene.

This chain links TRBV20-1 with TRBJ1-5, with 7 bases that match TRBD1. Germline V CDR1 and CDR2: DFQATT, SNEGSKA (reference sequence). The CDR3 spans 14 residues. V gave up 6 bases and J gave up 0 bases; unmatched junction bases: 5. The CDR3: CSATGTVSNQPQHF. As DNA, the CDR3 is TGCAGTGCAACCGGGACAGTTAGCAATCAGCCCCAGCATTTT.

The chain recombines TRBV11-3 with TRBJ2-3; no clear D gene. The CDR3 runs to 12 residues. The germline V gene has CDR1 SGHNT and CDR2 YENEEA. V was shortened by 1 base and J by 7 bases, with 6 bases between the two germline ends. The CDR3 here is CASSLGPNTQYF. DNA for the CDR3: TGTGCCAGCAGCTTAGGACCAAATACGCAGTATTTT.

The chain combines TRBV7-2 with TRBJ2-3, with TRBD2 identical over 12 bases. V was clipped by 1 base and J by 5 bases; unmatched bases: 4. Germline V gives CDR1 SGHTA, CDR2 FQGNSA. The CDR3 contains 16 residues. CDR3 region: CASSLGLAGGGDTQYF. The CDR3 coding sequence is TGTGCCAGCAGCTTAGGGCTAGCGGGAGGGGGAGATACGCAGTATTTT.

In regard to this clone: At one boundary the junction diverges from the germline segment, which might be a read error. The chain recombines TRBV4-1 with TRBJ1-2; D is unresolved. CDR1 is MGHRA, CDR2 YSYEKL, per germline. The CDR3 contains 15 residues. Written as DNA, the CDR3 is TGCGCCAGCACCCAAGATCTTGGGCAGAGCTATGGCTACACCTTC. Translating it yields CASTQDLGQSYGYTF.

This clone appeared a few times. The chain uses TRBV6-2 or TRBV6-3 and TRBJ2-2; TRBD2 might be the D (5 bases). Germline lookup yields CDR1 MNHEY and CDR2 SVGEGT. V was cut by 8 bases and J by 4 bases, with 17 bases left in between. The CDR3 spans 15 residues. CDR3 nucleotide sequence: TGTGCCAGCTCAGTCGGGATTCTAAGCACCGGGGAGCTGTTTTTT. Residues: CASSVGILSTGELFF.

This clone was counted between two and nine times. The V and J genes are TRBV2 and TRBJ2-7, with unresolved D. This CDR3 is 12 amino acids long. V lost 6 bases to trimming and J lost 2 bases, with 8 bases between them. Looked up from germline, CDR1 is SNHLY and CDR2 is FYNNEI. The CDR3 region is CASSYQPYEQYF. CDR3 nucleotides: TGTGCCAGCAGCTACCAACCCTACGAGCAGTACTTC.

This clone has a handful of counts. V and J are TRBV6-2 or TRBV6-3 and TRBJ1-3; D uncertain. Trimming stripped 3 bases from V and 2 bases from J, with 17 bases between. The CDR3 runs 17 residues. CDR1 is MNHEY and CDR2 is SVGEGT in the germline V gene. The CDR3 here is CASSYRRRVGPGNTIYF. CDR3 in DNA: TGTGCCAGCAGTTATCGACGGAGGGTCGGACCTGGAAACACCATATATTTT.

The J gene is TRBJ2-1, the V gene TRBV20-1; 11 positions match TRBD2. This CDR3 spans 15 amino acids. Germline CDR1 and CDR2: DFQATT and SNEGSKA (reference sequence). After removal of 0 bases from V and 7 bases from J, the junction contained 5 bases not matched to a gene. The CDR3 protein is CSARDWGLAVNEQFF. CDR3 nucleotides: TGCAGTGCTAGAGATTGGGGACTAGCGGTTAATGAGCAGTTCTTC.

This clone was recorded a few times. The V gene is TRBV11-2, the J gene TRBJ2-3, with D possibly matching TRBD1 (5 bases). Germline CDR1 reads SGHAT; CDR2 reads FQNNGV. CDR3 length: 15 amino acids. Between the trimmed V and J ends, which lost 5 bases and 4 bases, there was a span of 16 bases. The CDR3, as DNA: TGTGCCAGCAGCCCACTCCTGACAGTCGCAGATACGCAGTATTTT. Its translation: CASSPLLTVADTQYF.

This clone was recorded a few times. The V gene is TRBV12-3 or TRBV12-4, the J gene TRBJ1-2; D not resolved. The V gene lost 2 bases and the J gene lost 7 bases, with 14 bases spanning the gap. The length of the CDR3 is 14 residues. This CDR3 reads CASSLSRQSAGYTF. Written as DNA, the CDR3 is TGTGCCAGCAGTTTAAGTCGGCAGTCAGCTGGCTACACCTTC.

V is TRBV3-1 and J is TRBJ1-2; 10 nucleotides agree with TRBD1. Trimming cost V 0 bases and J 6 bases; bases outside gene matches: 10. The germline gives CDR1 LGHDT, CDR2 YNNKEL (reference sequence). The CDR3 totals 17 residues. The CDR3 DNA reads as TGTGCCAGCAGCCAAGATCCCGGGACAGGGGCCTTCGATGGCTACACCTTC. Its translation is CASSQDPGTGAFDGYTF.

The rearrangement joins TRBV4-1 to TRBJ1-5; D may be TRBD1 (5 bases). Germline-derived CDR1 and CDR2 are MGHRA and YSYEKL. The CDR3 consists of 17 residues. V was trimmed by 1 base and J by 6 bases, leaving 19 bases between them. The CDR3 DNA reads as TGCGCCAGCAGCCAAGGGTCTGTCGGGGGATCCGGTCAGCCCCAGCATTTT. This gives the protein CASSQGSVGGSGQPQHF.

The V and J genes are TRBV9 and TRBJ2-7, with 8 positions matching TRBD2. CDR3 size: 15 residues. J gave up 3 bases and V 3 bases, and 8 bases lay outside the gene matches. In germline, CDR1 is SGDLS, CDR2 YYNGEE. The CDR3 nucleotides are TGTGCCAGCAGCGCCGGGGGTAGCGGGGTCTACGAGCAGTACTTC. Translating it yields CASSAGGSGVYEQYF.

This clone was counted a few times. The genes are TRBV7-2 and TRBJ2-1; D uncertain. Deletions cut 6 bases from V and 4 bases from J, with 7 bases between. CDR1 is SGHTA and CDR2 is FQGNSA in the germline V gene. The CDR3 extends over 12 amino acids. The CDR3: CASSAAYNEQFF. The CDR3 DNA is TGTGCCAGCAGTGCCGCGTACAATGAGCAGTTCTTC.

The chain is built from TRBV5-1 and TRBJ1-2, with a tentative D call TRBD1 (5 bases). In germline, CDR1 is SGHRS, CDR2 YFSETQ. V was pared by 0 bases and J by 2 bases, with 11 bases between. This CDR3 is built from 15 residues. The CDR3, as DNA: TGCGCCAGCAGCTTGGTGGGGGAGGAAAACTATGGCTACACCTTC. Protein product: CASSLVGEENYGYTF.

The rearrangement joins TRBV20-1 to TRBJ2-3; 11 nucleotides match TRBD1. The V gene end was trimmed by 6 bases and the J gene end by 4 bases; junction bases not matched to a gene: 9. The length of the CDR3 is 15 residues. Per germline, CDR1 DFQATT and CDR2 SNEGSKA (reference sequence). The DNA of the CDR3 is TGCAGTGCAACCTTTACGGACAGGGGGCCAGATACGCAGTATTTT. This sequence encodes CSATFTDRGPDTQYF.

This clone has a handful of counts. V and J are TRBV2 and TRBJ1-1, with D possibly matching TRBD1 (5 bases). Per germline, CDR1 SNHLY and CDR2 FYNNEI. V lost 7 bases to trimming and J lost 0 bases, with 12 bases between them. The CDR3 runs to 14 residues. CDR3 loop: CASISGLMNTEAFF. The CDR3, as DNA: TGTGCCAGCATATCGGGACTCATGAACACTGAAGCTTTCTTT.

This clone has just a few counts. This chain links TRBV2 with TRBJ2-7; 7 bases align to TRBD1. Trimming cost V 10 bases and J 6 bases; bases outside gene matches: 15. Germline CDR1 is SNHLY and CDR2 is FYNNEI. This CDR3 contains 14 residues. Here the CDR3 reads CATDQENRGSEQYF. The CDR3 bases are TGTGCCACCGACCAAGAGAACAGGGGCAGCGAGCAGTACTTC.